Sequencing of this TCR beta chain was carried out in a study of blood T cells in healthy people across ages. This clonotype was seen a few times. Germline and junction disagree at one end, which may indicate a read error. From germline, CDR1 is SGHRS and CDR2 YFSETQ. This CDR3 is 13 amino acids long. Per-sample yields of isolated PBMCs were at least 6 million. The second PCR ran about 6 to 11 cycles with a sample-barcoded 5' primer and J-beta primers. TCRdb analysed the 5' RACE reads with MiXCR anew, one entry per CDR3 protein. The table shows approximately 1.5 million distinct CDR3 sequences, with 40% to 45% occurring only once.

This receptor was identified in a woman aged 18 to 35 in good health. The sequencing input was blood. The V gene is TRBV5-1, the J gene TRBJ1-6, with no clear D. The CDR3 nucleotides are TGTGCCAGCAGCTTAGAGGACAATTCACCCCTCCACTTT. Protein: CASSLEDNSPLHF.